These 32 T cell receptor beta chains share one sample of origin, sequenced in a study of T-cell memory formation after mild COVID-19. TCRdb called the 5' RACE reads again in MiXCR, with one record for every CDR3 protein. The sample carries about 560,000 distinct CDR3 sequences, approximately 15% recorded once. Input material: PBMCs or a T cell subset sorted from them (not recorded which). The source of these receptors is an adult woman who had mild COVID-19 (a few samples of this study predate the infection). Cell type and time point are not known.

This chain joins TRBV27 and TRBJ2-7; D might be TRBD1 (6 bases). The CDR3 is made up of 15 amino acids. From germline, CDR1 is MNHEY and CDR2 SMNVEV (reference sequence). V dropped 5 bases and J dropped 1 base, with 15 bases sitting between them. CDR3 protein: CASSTNRVGSYEQYF. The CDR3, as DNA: TGTGCCAGCAGTACCAACAGGGTTGGGTCCTACGAGCAGTACTTC.

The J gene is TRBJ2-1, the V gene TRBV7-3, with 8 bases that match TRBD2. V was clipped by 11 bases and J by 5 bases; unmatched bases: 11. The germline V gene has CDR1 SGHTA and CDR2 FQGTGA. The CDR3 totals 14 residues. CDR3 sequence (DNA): TGTGCCTCCCGGGGTAGCGGGGCCCACAATGAGCAGTTCTTC. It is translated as CASRGSGAHNEQFF. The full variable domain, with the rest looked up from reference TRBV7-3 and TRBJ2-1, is GAGVSQTPSNKVTEKGKYVELRCDPISGHTALYWYRQSLGQGPEFLIYFQGTGAADDSGLPNDRFFAVRPEGSVSTLKIQRTERGDSAVYLCASRGSGAHNEQFFGPGTRLTVL.

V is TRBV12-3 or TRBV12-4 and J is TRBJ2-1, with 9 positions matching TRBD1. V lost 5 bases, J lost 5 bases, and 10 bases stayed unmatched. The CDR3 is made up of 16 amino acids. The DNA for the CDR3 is TGTGCCAGCAGTAGAAACCGGGACAGGGCCAACAATGAGCAGTTCTTC. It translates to CASSRNRDRANNEQFF.

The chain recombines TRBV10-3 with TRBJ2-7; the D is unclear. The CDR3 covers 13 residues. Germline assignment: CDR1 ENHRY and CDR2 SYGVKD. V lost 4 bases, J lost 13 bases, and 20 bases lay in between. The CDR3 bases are TGTGCCATCAGTGCAATACAGACCCGTCCCCCATACTTC. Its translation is CAISAIQTRPPYF.

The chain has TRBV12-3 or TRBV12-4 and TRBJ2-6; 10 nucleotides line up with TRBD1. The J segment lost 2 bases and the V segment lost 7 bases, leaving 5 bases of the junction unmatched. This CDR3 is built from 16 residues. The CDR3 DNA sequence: TGTGCCAGCACCCCGGACAGGGGGGCTGGGGCCAACGTCCTGACTTTC. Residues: CASTPDRGAGANVLTF.

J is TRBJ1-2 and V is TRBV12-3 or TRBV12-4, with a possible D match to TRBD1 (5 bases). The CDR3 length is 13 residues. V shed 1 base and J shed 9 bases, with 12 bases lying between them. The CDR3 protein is CASSLGTGRSYTF. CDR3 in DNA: TGTGCCAGCAGTTTAGGAACAGGTCGGAGCTACACCTTC.

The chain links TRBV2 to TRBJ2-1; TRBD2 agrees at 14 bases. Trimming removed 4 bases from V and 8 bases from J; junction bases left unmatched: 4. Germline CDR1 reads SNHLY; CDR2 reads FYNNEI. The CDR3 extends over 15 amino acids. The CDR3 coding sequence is TGTGCCAGCAGTGGACTAGCGGGGGGGTTCTATGAGCAGTTCTTC. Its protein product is CASSGLAGGFYEQFF. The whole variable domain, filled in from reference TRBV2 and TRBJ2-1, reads EPEVTQTPSHQVTQMGQEVILRCVPISNHLYFYWYRQILGQKVEFLVSFYNNEISEKSEIFDDQFSVERPDGSNFTLKIRSTKLEDSAMYFCASSGLAGGFYEQFFGPGTRLTVL.

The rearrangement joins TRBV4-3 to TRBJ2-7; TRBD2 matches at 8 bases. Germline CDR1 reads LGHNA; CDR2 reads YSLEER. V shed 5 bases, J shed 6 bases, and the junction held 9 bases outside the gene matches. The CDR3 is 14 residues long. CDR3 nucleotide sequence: TGCGCCAGCAGCGAGGGCGGGAGGCTAGGCGAGCAGTACTTC. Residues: CASSEGGRLGEQYF.

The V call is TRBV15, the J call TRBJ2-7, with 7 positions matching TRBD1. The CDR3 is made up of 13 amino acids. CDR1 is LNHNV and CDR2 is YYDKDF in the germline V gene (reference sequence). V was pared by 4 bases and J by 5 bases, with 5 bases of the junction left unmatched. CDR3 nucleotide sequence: TGTGCCACCAGCAATGGACAGGATGACGAGCAGTACTTC. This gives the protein CATSNGQDDEQYF.

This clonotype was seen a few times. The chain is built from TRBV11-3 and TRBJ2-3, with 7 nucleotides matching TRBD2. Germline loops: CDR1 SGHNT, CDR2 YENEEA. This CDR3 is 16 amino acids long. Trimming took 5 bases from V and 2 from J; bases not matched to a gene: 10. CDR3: CASSAFGGTTTDTQYF. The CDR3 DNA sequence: TGTGCCAGCAGCGCTTTCGGGGGGACGACCACAGATACGCAGTATTTT.

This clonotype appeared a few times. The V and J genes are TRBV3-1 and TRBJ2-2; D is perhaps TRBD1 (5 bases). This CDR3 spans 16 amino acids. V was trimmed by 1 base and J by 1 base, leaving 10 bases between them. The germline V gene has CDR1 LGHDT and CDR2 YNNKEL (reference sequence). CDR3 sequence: CASSQVTVLNTGELFF. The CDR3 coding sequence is TGTGCCAGCAGCCAAGTGACAGTCCTGAACACCGGGGAGCTGTTTTTT.

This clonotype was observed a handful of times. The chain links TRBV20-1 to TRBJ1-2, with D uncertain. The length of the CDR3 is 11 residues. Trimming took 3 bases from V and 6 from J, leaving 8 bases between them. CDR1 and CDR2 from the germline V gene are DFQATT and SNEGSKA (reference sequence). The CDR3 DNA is TGCAGTGCTAGTGGAAATAATGGCTACACCTTC. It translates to CSASGNNGYTF.

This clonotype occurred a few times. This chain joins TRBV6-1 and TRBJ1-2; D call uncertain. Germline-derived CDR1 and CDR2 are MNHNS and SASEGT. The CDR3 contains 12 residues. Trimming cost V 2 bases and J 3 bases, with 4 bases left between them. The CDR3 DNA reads TGTGCCAGCAGTGAAATCGACTATGGCTACACCTTC. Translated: CASSEIDYGYTF.

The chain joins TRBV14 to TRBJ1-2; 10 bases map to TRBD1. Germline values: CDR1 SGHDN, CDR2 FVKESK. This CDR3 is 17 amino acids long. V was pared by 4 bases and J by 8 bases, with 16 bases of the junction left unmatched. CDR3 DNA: TGTGCCAGCAGCCCGACGCCGGGACAGGGGTACTATGAAGGCTACACCTTC. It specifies CASSPTPGQGYYEGYTF.

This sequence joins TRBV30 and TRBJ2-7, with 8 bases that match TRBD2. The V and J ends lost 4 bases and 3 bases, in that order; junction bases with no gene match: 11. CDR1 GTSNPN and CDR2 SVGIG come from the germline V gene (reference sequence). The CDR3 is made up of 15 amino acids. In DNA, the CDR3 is TGTGCCTGGACCGACGGGGGGGCGCATCTCTACGAGCAGTACTTC. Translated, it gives CAWTDGGAHLYEQYF.

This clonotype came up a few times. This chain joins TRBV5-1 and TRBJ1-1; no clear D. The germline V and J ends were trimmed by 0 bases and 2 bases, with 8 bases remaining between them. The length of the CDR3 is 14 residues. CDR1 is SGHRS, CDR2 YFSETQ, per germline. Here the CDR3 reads CASSLEVRNTEAFF. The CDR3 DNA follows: TGCGCCAGCAGCTTGGAGGTACGAAACACTGAAGCTTTCTTT.

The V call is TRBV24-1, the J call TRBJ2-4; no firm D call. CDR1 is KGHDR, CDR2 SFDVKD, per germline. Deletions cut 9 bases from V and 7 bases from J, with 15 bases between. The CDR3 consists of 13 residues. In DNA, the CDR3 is TGTGCCACCGCAGGTTGGGGTACGAACATTCAGTACTTC. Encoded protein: CATAGWGTNIQYF.

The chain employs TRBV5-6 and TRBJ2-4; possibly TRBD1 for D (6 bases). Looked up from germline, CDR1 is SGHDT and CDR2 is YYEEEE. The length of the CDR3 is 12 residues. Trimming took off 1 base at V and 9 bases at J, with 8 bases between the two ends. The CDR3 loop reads CASSLQGFIQYF. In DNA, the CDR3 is TGTGCCAGCAGCTTGCAGGGGTTCATTCAGTACTTC. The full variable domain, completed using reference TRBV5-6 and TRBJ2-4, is DAGVTQSPTHLIKTRGQQVTLRCSPKSGHDTVSWYQQALGQGPQFIFQYYEEEERQRGNFPDRFSGHQFPNYSSELNVNALLLGDSALYLCASSLQGFIQYFGAGTRLSVL.

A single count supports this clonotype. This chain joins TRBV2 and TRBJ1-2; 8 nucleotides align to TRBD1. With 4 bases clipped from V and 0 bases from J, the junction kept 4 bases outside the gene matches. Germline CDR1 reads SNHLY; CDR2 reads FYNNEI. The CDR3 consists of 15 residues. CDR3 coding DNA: TGTGCCAGCAGTGCATGGACAGGGACTAACTATGGCTACACCTTC. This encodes CASSAWTGTNYGYTF.

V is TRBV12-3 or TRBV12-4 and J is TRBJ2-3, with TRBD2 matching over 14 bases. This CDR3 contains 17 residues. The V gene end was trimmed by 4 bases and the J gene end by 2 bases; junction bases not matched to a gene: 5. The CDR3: CASSSRLAGGPTDTQYF. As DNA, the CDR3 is TGTGCCAGCAGTTCCCGACTAGCGGGGGGGCCCACAGATACGCAGTATTTT.

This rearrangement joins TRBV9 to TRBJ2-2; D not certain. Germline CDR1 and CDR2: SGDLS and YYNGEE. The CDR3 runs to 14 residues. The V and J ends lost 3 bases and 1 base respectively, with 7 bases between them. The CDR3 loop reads CASSGTQNTGELFF. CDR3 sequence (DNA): TGTGCCAGCAGCGGCACGCAGAACACCGGGGAGCTGTTTTTT.

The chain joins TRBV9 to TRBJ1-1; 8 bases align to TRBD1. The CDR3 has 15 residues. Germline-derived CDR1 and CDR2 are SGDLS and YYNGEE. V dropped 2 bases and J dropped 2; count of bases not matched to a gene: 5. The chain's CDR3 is CASSVRGQGNTEAFF. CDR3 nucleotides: TGTGCCAGCAGCGTTCGAGGACAGGGAAACACTGAAGCTTTCTTT.

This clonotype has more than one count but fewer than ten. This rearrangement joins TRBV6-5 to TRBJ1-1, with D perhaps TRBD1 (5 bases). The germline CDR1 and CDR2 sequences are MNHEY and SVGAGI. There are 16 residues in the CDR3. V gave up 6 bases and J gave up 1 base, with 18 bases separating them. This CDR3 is CASRSTGTGKNTEAFF. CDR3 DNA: TGTGCCAGCAGATCCACCGGGACGGGAAAGAACACTGAAGCTTTCTTT.

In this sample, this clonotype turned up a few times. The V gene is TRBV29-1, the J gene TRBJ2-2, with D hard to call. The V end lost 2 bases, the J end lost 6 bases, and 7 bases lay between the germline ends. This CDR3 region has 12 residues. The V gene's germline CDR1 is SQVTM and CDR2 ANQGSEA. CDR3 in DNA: TGCAGCGTTGAATACGTTCCCGGGGAGCTGTTTTTT. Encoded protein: CSVEYVPGELFF.

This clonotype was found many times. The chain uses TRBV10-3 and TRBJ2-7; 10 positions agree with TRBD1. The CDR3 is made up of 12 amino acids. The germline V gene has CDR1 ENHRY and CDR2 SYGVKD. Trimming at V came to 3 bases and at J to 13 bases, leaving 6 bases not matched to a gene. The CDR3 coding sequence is TGTGCCATCAGTGACGGGACAGGGGATTTATACTTC. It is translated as CAISDGTGDLYF.

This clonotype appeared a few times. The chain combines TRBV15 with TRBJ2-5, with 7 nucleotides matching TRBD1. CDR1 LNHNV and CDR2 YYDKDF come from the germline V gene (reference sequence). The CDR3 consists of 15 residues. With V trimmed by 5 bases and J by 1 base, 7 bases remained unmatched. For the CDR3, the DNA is TGTGCCACCAGCCCCGACAGGGTCCTCCAAGAGACCCAGTACTTC. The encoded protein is CATSPDRVLQETQYF.

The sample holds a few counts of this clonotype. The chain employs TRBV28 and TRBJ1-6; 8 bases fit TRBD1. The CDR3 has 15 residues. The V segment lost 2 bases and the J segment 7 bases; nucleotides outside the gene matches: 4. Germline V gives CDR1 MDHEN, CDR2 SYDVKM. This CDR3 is CASSLQGAWNSPLHF. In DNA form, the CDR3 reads TGTGCCAGCAGTTTACAGGGGGCCTGGAATTCACCCCTCCACTTT.

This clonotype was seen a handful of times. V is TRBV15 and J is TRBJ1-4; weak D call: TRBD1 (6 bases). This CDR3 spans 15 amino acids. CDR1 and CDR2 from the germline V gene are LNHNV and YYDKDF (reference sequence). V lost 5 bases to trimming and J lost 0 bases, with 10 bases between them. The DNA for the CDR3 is TGTGCCACCAGCTCGGGGGCCGCAACTAATGAAAAACTGTTTTTT. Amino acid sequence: CATSSGAATNEKLFF.

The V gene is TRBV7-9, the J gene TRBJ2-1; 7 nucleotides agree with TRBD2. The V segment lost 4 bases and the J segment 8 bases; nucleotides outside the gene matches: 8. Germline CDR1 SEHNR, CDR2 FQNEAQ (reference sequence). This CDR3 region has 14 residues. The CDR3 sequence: CASSSWTRGDEQFF. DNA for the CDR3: TGTGCCAGCAGCTCCTGGACTAGAGGGGATGAGCAGTTCTTC.

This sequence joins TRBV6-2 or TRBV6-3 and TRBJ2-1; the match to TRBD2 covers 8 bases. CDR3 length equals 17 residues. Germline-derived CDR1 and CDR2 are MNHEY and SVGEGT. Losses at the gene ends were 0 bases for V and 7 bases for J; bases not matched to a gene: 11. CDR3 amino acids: CASSYSGYSGILNEQFF. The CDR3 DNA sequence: TGTGCCAGCAGTTACTCGGGGTATAGCGGGATCCTTAATGAGCAGTTCTTC.

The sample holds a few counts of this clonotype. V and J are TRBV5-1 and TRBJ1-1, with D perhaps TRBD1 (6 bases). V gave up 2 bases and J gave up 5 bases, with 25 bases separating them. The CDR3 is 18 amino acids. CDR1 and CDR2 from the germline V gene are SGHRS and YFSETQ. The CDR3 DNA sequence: TGCGCCAGCAGCTTAATAGGTTGGGACAAACGGTCTTTGACTGAAGCTTTCTTT. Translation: CASSLIGWDKRSLTEAFF. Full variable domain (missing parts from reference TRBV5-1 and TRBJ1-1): KAGVTQTPRYLIKTRGQQVTLSCSPISGHRSVSWYQQTPGQGLQFLFEYFSETQRNKGNFPGRFSGRQFSNSRSEMNVSTLELGDSALYLCASSLIGWDKRSLTEAFFGQGTRLTVV.

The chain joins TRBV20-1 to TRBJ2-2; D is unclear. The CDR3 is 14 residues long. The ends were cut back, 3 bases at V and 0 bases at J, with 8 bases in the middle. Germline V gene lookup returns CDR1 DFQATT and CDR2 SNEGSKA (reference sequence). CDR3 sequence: CSASGGPNTGELFF. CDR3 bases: TGCAGTGCTAGCGGCGGTCCGAACACCGGGGAGCTGTTTTTT.